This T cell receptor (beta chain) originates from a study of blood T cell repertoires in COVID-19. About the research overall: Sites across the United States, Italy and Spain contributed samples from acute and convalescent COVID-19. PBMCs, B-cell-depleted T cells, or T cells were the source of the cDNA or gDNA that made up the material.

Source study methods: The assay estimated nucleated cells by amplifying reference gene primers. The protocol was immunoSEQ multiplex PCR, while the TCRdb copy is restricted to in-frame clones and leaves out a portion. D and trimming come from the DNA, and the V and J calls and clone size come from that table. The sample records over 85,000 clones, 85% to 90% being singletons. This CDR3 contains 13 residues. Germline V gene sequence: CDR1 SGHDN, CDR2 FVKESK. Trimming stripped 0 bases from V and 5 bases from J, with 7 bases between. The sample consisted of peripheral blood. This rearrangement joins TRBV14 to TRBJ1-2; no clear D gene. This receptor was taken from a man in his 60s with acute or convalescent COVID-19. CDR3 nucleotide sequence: TGTGCCAGCAGCCAAGATCCAGGATATGGCTACACCTTC. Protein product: CASSQDPGYGYTF.